What follows is one TCR beta chain and its context. This clone was counted a few times. This clone's antigen is unknown. Qualities for individual bases were not recorded, and no much larger clone is one base off. The germline V gene yields SGHRS for CDR1 and YFSETQ for CDR2. Trimming takes 4 bases off V and 8 bases off J; junction bases not matched to a gene: 5. CDR3 length: 14 amino acids, cysteine to phenylalanine. The kept DNA is CDR3 alone, 42 bases in frame from the first base. This entry belongs to a study of technical replicates of blood from a handful of donors (dated by TCRdb to about 2017). The library relied on the immunoSEQ multiplex PCR assay. TCRdb provides this immuneACCESS table in a form limited to in-frame rearrangements. Some clones are lacking; in checked studies, under half of them reflect an unresolved V gene, and why the rest are absent is not known. This sample is represented by roughly 74,000 clones; about 91% of them were singletons. Of the sample, around 0.42% is held by the ten largest clones.

The receptor was isolated from a human donor in good health. This chain is built from TRBV5-1 and TRBJ2-2; 10 central nucleotides agree with TRBD1. The sequenced sample was T cells isolated from PBMCs. The CDR3: CASSEGTGAGELFF. At the DNA level, the sequence is TGCGCCAGCAGCGAGGGGACAGGGGCAGGGGAGCTGTTTTTT.